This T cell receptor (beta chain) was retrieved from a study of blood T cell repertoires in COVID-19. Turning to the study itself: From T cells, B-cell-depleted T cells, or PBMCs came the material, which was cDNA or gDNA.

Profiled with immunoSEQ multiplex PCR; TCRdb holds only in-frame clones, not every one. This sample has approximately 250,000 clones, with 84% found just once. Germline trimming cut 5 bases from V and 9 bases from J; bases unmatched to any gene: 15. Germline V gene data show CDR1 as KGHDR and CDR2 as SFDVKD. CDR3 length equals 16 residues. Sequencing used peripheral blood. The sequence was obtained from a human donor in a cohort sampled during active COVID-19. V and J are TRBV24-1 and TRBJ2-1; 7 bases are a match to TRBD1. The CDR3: CATSGSTGTAFVEQFF. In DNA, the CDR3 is TGTGCCACCAGTGGGTCAACCGGGACAGCGTTTGTTGAGCAGTTCTTC.